Below are 9 T cell receptor beta chains sequenced from a single sample in a study of long-term antiretroviral therapy in people with HIV. A v3.0 immunoSEQ assay was performed at survey level. Method: immunoSEQ multiplex PCR; TCRdb's copy keeps in-frame clones and lacks some. The data hold 15,000 to 20,000 clones, with more than 75% observed a single time. The sequencing used unsorted PBMCs, collected 0.5 years after starting antiretroviral therapy. The receptors were sampled from a man aged 40-49 years with HIV.

The chain is built from TRBV5-1 and TRBJ2-5, with 8 bases fitting TRBD1. CDR1 SGHRS and CDR2 YFSETQ come from the germline V gene. The CDR3 has 14 residues. Trimming removed 3 bases from V and 2 bases from J; junction bases left unmatched: 3. CDR3 DNA sequence: TGCGCCAGCAGCTGGGGGACAGGACAAGAGACCCAGTACTTC. It yields the protein CASSWGTGQETQYF. Supplemented by reference TRBV5-1 and TRBJ2-5, the full variable domain reads KAGVTQTPRYLIKTRGQQVTLSCSPISGHRSVSWYQQTPGQGLQFLFEYFSETQRNKGNFPGRFSGRQFSNSRSEMNVSTLELGDSALYLCASSWGTGQETQYFGPGTRLLVL.

The sample holds one count of this clone. This rearrangement joins TRBV13 to TRBJ2-3; 12 bases agree with TRBD2. Germline values: CDR1 PRHDT, CDR2 FYEKMQ (reference sequence). The CDR3 spans 16 residues. V lost 1 base and J lost 4; bases outside the gene matches: 3. Here the CDR3 DNA reads TGTGCCAGCAGCTTAGATGCTAGCGGGAGGGCAGATACGCAGTATTTT. Translated, it gives CASSLDASGRADTQYF. The full variable domain, completed using reference TRBV13 and TRBJ2-3, is AAGVIQSPRHLIKEKRETATLKCYPIPRHDTVYWYQQGPGQDPQFLISFYEKMQSDKGSIPDRFSAQQFSDYHSELNMSSLELGDSALYFCASSLDASGRADTQYFGPGTRLTVL.

This rearrangement joins TRBV28 to TRBJ1-1; the D gene is possibly TRBD1 (5 bases). Germline CDR1 is MDHEN and CDR2 is SYDVKM. V shed 3 bases and J shed 4 bases, with 9 bases lying between them. This CDR3 comprises 13 residues. The DNA for the CDR3 is TGTGCCAGCAGTTTTAGGGGTGGCACTGAAGCTTTCTTT. Residues: CASSFRGGTEAFF. Together with reference TRBV28 and TRBJ1-1, the CDR3 gives the full variable domain: DVKVTQSSRYLVKRTGEKVFLECVQDMDHENMFWYRQDPGLGLRLIYFSYDVKMKEKGDIPEGYSVSREKKERFSLILESASTNQTSMYLCASSFRGGTEAFFGQGTRLTVV.

The rearrangement uses TRBV2 and TRBJ1-6, with D tentatively TRBD1 (6 bases). This CDR3 is 19 amino acids long. Trimming took off 6 bases at V and 0 bases at J, with 21 bases between the two ends. Germline-derived CDR1 and CDR2 are SNHLY and FYNNEI. The CDR3 bases are TGTGCCAGCAGCCTCGGGGGGCAGGGGTTTAGCTCCTATAATTCACCCCTCCACTTT. This encodes CASSLGGQGFSSYNSPLHF.

V is TRBV27 and J is TRBJ1-1; D is undetermined. Germline CDR1 reads MNHEY; CDR2 reads SMNVEV (reference sequence). This CDR3 has 15 residues. V was cut by 0 bases and J by 0 bases, with 8 bases left in between. The CDR3: CASSLSGIMNTEAFF. CDR3 in DNA: TGTGCCAGCAGTTTATCAGGGATCATGAACACTGAAGCTTTCTTT.

This chain connects TRBV6-5 to TRBJ1-5; D is ambiguous. The germline V gene has CDR1 MNHEY and CDR2 SVGAGI. This CDR3 is 15 amino acids long. V lost 6 bases, J lost 0 bases, and 12 bases lay in between. Here the CDR3 DNA reads TGTGCCAGCAGCAGGAAGCCGTCTAGCAATCAGCCCCAGCATTTT. Amino acids: CASSRKPSSNQPQHF.

The rearrangement joins TRBV5-1 to TRBJ2-3, with TRBD2 matching 10 bases. V lost 0 bases and J lost 0; bases outside the gene matches: 7. Germline CDR1 and CDR2: SGHRS and YFSETQ. The CDR3 is 18 amino acids. CDR3 protein: CASSLALAGVTSTDTQYF. CDR3 coding DNA: TGCGCCAGCAGCTTGGCCCTAGCGGGGGTGACTAGCACAGATACGCAGTATTTT.

This clone was seen just once. The gene calls are TRBV6-5 and TRBJ1-2; 8 bases agree with TRBD1. Germline CDR1 is MNHEY and CDR2 is SVGAGI. Unmatched junction bases numbered 7, after V lost 2 bases and J lost 5 bases. This CDR3 has 15 amino acids. The CDR3 sequence: CASSYLGTGTYGYTF. For the CDR3, the DNA is TGTGCCAGCAGTTACCTCGGGACAGGCACGTATGGCTACACCTTC.

This clone was seen more than once but under ten times. The V call is TRBV7-9, the J call TRBJ1-1, with D hard to call. CDR1 and CDR2 from the germline V gene are SEHNR and FQNEAQ (reference sequence). V was clipped by 5 bases and J by 1 base, with 11 bases between them. This CDR3 has 14 amino acids. CDR3 in DNA: TGTGCCAGCAGCCCGCGCATTGGGAACACTGAAGCTTTCTTT. Residues: CASSPRIGNTEAFF.